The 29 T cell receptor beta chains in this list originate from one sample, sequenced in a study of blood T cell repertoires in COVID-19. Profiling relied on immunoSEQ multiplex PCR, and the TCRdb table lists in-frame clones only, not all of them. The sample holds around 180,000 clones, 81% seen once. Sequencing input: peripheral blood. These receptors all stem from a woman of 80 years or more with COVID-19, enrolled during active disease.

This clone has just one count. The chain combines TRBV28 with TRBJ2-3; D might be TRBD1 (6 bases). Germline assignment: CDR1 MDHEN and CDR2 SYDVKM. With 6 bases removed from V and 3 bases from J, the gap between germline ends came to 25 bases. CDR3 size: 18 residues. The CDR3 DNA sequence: TGTGCCAGCAGCCAACCCCTGGTGCAGGGGATATTGACAGATACGCAGTATTTT. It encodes CASSQPLVQGILTDTQYF. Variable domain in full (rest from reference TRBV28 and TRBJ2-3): DVKVTQSSRYLVKRTGEKVFLECVQDMDHENMFWYRQDPGLGLRLIYFSYDVKMKEKGDIPEGYSVSREKKERFSLILESASTNQTSMYLCASSQPLVQGILTDTQYFGPGTRLTVL.

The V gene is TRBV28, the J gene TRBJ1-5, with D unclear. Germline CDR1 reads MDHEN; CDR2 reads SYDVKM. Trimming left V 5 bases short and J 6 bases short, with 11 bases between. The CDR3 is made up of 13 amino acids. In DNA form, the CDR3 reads TGTGCCAGCAGTGTTGACCTAGTTCAGCCCCAGCATTTT. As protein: CASSVDLVQPQHF.

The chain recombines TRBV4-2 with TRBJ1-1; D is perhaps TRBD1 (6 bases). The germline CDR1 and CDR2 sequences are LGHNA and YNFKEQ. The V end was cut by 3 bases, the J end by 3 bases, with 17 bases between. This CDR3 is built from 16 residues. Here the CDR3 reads CASSQVGQKGYTEAFF. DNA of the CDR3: TGTGCCAGCAGCCAGGTCGGACAGAAGGGATACACTGAAGCTTTCTTT.

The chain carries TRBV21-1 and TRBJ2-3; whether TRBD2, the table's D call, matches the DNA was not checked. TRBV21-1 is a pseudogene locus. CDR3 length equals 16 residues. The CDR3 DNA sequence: TGTGCCAGCAGCAAAGTAGCGGGGTCTAGCACAGATACGCAGTATTTT. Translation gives CASSKVAGSSTDTQYF.

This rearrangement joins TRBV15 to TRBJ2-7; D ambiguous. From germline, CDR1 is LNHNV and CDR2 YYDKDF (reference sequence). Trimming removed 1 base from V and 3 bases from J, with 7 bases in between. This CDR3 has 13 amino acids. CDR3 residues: CATSRGVGYEQYF. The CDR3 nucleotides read TGTGCCACCAGCAGAGGCGTCGGCTACGAGCAGTACTTC. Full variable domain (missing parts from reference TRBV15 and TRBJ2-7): DAMVIQNPRYQVTQFGKPVTLSCSQTLNHNVMYWYQQKSSQAPKLLFHYYDKDFNNEADTPDNFQSRRPNTSFCFLDIRSPGLGDTAMYLCATSRGVGYEQYFGPGTRLTVT.

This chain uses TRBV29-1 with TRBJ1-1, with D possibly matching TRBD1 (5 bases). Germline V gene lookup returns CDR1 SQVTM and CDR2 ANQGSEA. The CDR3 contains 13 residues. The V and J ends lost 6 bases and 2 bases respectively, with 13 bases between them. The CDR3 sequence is CSVRVGANTEAFF. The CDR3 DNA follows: TGCAGCGTGCGAGTAGGGGCCAACACTGAAGCTTTCTTT.

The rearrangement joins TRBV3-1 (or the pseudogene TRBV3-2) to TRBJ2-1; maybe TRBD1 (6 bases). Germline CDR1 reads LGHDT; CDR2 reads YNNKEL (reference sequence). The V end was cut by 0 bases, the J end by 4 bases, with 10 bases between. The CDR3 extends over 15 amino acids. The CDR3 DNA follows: TGTGCCAGCAGCCAAGAACCGACAGGTTACAATGAGCAGTTCTTC. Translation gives CASSQEPTGYNEQFF.

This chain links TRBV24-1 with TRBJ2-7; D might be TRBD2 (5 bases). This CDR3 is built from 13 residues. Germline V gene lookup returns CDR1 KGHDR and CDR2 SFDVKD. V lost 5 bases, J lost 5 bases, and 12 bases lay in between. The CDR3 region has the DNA TGTGCCACCAGTGGCCGTCTCGGGAACGAGCAGTACTTC. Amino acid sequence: CATSGRLGNEQYF.

The CDR3 spells CSVLTDTSNEKLFF. CDR3 DNA sequence: TGCAGCGTCCTAACTGACACATCTAATGAAAAACTGTTTTTT. The V call is TRBV29-1, the J call TRBJ1-4; no clear D. The CDR3 sequence is 14 residues long. Trimming removed 6 bases from V and 3 bases from J, with 14 bases in between. Per the germline V gene, CDR1 is SQVTM and CDR2 is ANQGSEA.

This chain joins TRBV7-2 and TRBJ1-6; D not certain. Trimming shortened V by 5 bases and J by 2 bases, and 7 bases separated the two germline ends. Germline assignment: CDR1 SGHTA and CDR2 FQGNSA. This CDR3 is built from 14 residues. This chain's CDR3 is CASSQQPYNSPLHF. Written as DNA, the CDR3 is TGTGCCAGCAGCCAACAGCCCTATAATTCACCCCTCCACTTT.

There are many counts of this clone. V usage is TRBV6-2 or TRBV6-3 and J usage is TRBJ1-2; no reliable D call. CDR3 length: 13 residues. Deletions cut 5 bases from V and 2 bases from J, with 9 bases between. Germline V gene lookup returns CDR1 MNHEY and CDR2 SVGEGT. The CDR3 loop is CASSPSGNYGYTF. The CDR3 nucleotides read TGTGCCAGCAGTCCCTCGGGAAACTATGGCTACACCTTC.

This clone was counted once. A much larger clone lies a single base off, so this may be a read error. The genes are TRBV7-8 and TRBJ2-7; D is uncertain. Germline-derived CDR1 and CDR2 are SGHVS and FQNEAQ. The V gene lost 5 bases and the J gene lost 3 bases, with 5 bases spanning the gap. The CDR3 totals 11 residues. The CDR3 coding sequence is TGTGCCAGCAGCCCTTACTACGAGCAGTACTTC. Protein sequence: CASSPYYEQYF.

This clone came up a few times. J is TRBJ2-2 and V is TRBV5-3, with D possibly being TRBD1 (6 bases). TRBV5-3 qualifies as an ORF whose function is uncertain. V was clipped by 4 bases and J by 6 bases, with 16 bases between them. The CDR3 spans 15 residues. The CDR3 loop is CARSRRHRAPGELFF. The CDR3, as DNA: TGTGCCAGAAGCCGCAGACACAGGGCCCCCGGGGAGCTGTTTTTT.

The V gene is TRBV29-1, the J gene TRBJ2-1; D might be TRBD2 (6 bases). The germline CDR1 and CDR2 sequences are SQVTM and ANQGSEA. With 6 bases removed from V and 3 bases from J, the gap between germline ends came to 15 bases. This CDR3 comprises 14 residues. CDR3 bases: TGCAGCGTGGGGCCGGGACTGCACTACAATGAGCAGTTCTTC. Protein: CSVGPGLHYNEQFF.

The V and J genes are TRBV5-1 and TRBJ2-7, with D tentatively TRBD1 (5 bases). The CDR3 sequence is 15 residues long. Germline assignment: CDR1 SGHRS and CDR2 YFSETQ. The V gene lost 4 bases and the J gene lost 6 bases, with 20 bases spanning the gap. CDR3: CASSDPRRGAGEQYF. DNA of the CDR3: TGCGCCAGCAGCGACCCTCGCCGTGGGGCTGGCGAGCAGTACTTC.

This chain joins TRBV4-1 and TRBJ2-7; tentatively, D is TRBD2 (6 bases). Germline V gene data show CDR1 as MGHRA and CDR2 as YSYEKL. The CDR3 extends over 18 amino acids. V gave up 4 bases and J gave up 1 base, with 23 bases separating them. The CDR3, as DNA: TGCGCCAGCAGCCTAACATGGAAATCGAAGCGGGTATCCTACGAGCAGTACTTC. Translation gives CASSLTWKSKRVSYEQYF.

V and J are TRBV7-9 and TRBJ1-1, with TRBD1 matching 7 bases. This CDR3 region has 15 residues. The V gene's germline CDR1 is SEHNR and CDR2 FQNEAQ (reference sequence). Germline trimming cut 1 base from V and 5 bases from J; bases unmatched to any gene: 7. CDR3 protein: CASSLVRTGGTEAFF. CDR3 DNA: TGTGCCAGCAGCTTAGTTAGGACAGGTGGGACTGAAGCTTTCTTT.

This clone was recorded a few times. The CDR3 is CASSPTGVGNTIYF. CDR3 sequence (DNA): TGTGCCAGCAGCCCTACAGGGGTTGGAAACACCATATATTTT. The chain couples TRBV7-9 to TRBJ1-3, with 7 bases identical to TRBD1. CDR1 is SEHNR, CDR2 FQNEAQ, per germline (reference sequence). With 5 bases clipped from V and 3 bases from J, the junction kept 4 bases outside the gene matches. This CDR3 contains 14 residues.

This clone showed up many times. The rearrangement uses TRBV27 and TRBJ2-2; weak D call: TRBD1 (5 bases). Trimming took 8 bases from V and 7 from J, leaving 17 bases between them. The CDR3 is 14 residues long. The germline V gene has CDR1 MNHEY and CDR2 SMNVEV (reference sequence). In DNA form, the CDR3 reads TGTGCCAGCCAAATCGCCCCCAGGGTCGGGGAGCTGTTTTTT. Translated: CASQIAPRVGELFF.

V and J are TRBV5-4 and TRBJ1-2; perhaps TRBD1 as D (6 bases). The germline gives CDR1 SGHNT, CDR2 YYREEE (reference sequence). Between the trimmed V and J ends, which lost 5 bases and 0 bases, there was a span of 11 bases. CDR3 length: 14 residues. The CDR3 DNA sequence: TGTGCCAGCAGGTTGACAGGCCCTAACTATGGCTACACCTTC. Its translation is CASRLTGPNYGYTF.

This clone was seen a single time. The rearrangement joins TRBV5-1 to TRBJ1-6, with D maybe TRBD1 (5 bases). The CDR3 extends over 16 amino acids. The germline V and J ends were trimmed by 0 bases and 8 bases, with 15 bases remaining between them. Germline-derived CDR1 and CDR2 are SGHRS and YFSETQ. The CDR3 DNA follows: TGCGCCAGCAGCTTGGTGGGGGGAGGGTATGATTCACCCCTCCACTTT. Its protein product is CASSLVGGGYDSPLHF.

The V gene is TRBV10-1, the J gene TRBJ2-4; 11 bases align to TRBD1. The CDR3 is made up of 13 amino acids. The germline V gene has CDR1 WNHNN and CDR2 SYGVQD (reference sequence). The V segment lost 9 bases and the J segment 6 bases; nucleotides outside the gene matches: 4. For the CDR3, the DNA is TGCGCCAGGGACAGGGGGCTCCCAAACATTCAGTACTTC. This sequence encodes CARDRGLPNIQYF.

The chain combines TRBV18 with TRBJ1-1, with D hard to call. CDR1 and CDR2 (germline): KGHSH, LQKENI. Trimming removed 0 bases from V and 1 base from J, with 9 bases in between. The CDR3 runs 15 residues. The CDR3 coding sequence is TGTGCCAGCTCACCACCGGAGGGTGGGAACACTGAAGCTTTCTTT. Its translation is CASSPPEGGNTEAFF.

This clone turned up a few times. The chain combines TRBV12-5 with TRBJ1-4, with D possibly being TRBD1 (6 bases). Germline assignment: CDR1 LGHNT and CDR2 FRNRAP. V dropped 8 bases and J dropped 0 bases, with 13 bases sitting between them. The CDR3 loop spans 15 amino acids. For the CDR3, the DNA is TGTGCTAGTTTAGGGGGGGAGACAACTAATGAAAAACTGTTTTTT. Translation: CASLGGETTNEKLFF.

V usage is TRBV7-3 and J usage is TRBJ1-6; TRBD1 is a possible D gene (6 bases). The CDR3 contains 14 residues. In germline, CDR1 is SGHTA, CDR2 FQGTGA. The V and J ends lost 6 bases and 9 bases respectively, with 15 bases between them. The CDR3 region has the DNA TGTGCCAGCAGTTCCGGGACAACTGGTTCACCCCTCCACTTT. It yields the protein CASSSGTTGSPLHF.

CDR3 DNA sequence: TGTGCCAGCAGGCCTACGGACAGGGTCGGCTACACCTTC. Amino acids: CASRPTDRVGYTF. The V call is TRBV28, the J call TRBJ1-2, with 8 bases aligning to TRBD1. The CDR3 has 13 residues. Germline CDR1 is MDHEN and CDR2 is SYDVKM. The ends lost 6 bases at V and 8 bases at J; junction bases unmatched: 8.

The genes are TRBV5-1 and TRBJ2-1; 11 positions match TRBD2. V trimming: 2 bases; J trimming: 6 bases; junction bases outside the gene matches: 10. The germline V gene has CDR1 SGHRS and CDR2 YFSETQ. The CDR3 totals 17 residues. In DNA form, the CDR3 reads TGCGCCAGCAGCTTATCGGCGGCGGGACTAGCGGTCAATGAGCAGTTCTTC. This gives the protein CASSLSAAGLAVNEQFF.

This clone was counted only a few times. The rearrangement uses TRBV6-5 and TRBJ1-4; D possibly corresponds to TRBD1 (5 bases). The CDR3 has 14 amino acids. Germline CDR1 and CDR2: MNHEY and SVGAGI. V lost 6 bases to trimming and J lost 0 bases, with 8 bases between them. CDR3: CASRGEATNEKLFF. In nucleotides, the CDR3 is TGTGCCAGCAGAGGGGAAGCAACTAATGAAAAACTGTTTTTT.

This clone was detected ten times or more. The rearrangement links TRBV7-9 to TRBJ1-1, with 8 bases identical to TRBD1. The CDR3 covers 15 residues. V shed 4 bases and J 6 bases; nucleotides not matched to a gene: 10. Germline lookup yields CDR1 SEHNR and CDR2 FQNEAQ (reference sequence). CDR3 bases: TGTGCCAGCAGCTCGGCAACAGGGGGTTTTGCTGAAGCTTTCTTT. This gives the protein CASSSATGGFAEAFF. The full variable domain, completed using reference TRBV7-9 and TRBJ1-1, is DTGVSQNPRHKITKRGQNVTFRCDPISEHNRLYWYRQTLGQGPEFLTYFQNEAQLEKSRLLSDRFSAERPKGSFSTLEIQRTEQGDSAMYLCASSSATGGFAEAFFGQGTRLTVV.